The 20 T cell receptor beta chains reported below all come from one sample, sequenced in a study of T cell responses to AZD1222 COVID-19 vaccine. The table came from immunoSEQ multiplex PCR; TCRdb's copy has only in-frame clones and leaves some out. The sample lists 70,000 to 95,000 clones, 70% to 90% occurring once. Source: peripheral blood, taken on day 0 of MenACWY control vaccination. The receptors originated from an adult in good health.

This clone was found once. The chain has TRBV9 and TRBJ2-1; TRBD2 matches 12 bases. There are 14 residues in the CDR3. Germline V CDR1 and CDR2: SGDLS, YYNGEE. The V and J ends lost 3 bases and 8 bases, in that order; junction bases with no gene match: 3. The CDR3 nucleotides read TGTGCCAGCAGCGGACTAGCGGGAGTACATGAGCAGTTCTTC. Translation gives CASSGLAGVHEQFF.

This chain uses TRBV14 with TRBJ2-7, with D possibly being TRBD1 (6 bases). This CDR3 region has 11 residues. V lost 4 bases and J lost 6, with 7 bases in between. Germline lookup yields CDR1 SGHDN and CDR2 FVKESK. CDR3 residues: CASSRGLEQYF. The CDR3, as DNA: TGTGCCAGCAGCCGGGGGCTCGAGCAGTACTTC.

The chain links TRBV21-1 to TRBJ1-5. TRBV21-1 is assigned pseudogene status. This CDR3 has 16 amino acids. The CDR3 DNA reads as TGTGCCAGCAGCAAGAAGGGGAGGGCAGGGGACCAGCCCCAGCATTTT. Translated, it gives CASSKKGRAGDQPQHF.

The chain recombines TRBV19 with TRBJ2-5; D may be TRBD2 (5 bases). This CDR3 comprises 15 residues. V was shortened by 7 bases and J by 5 bases, with 20 bases between the two germline ends. Germline V lookup: CDR1 LNHDA, CDR2 SQIVND (reference sequence). The CDR3 DNA is TGTGCCAGTATATCCACGAGAGCACCGGGGGAGACCCAGTACTTC. It is translated as CASISTRAPGETQYF.

The chain couples TRBV7-9 to TRBJ2-1; 7 bases agree with TRBD2. The CDR3 totals 14 residues. Germline V gives CDR1 SEHNR, CDR2 FQNEAQ (reference sequence). V lost 3 bases and J lost 3; bases outside the gene matches: 2. The CDR3 loop is CASSFGGSYNEQFF. The CDR3 DNA reads as TGTGCCAGCAGCTTTGGCGGGAGCTACAATGAGCAGTTCTTC.

This chain joins TRBV5-4 and TRBJ1-4; D unclear. Germline CDR1 and CDR2: SGHNT and YYREEE (reference sequence). The length of the CDR3 is 15 residues. Trimming stripped 2 bases from V and 0 bases from J, with 8 bases between. Here the CDR3 DNA reads TGTGCCAGCAGCTTACGAGGTGCAACTAATGAAAAACTGTTTTTT. Amino acid sequence: CASSLRGATNEKLFF.

This clone was seen only once. This chain uses TRBV9 with TRBJ1-1; no reliable D call. Trimming shortened V by 0 bases and J by 4 bases, and 7 bases separated the two germline ends. Germline CDR1 and CDR2: SGDLS and YYNGEE. This CDR3 is 13 amino acids long. The CDR3 DNA reads as TGTGCCAGCAGCGTAGCTTTCGCCACTGAAGCTTTCTTT. This sequence encodes CASSVAFATEAFF.

The chain combines TRBV14 with TRBJ2-1, with D perhaps matching TRBD2 (6 bases). This CDR3 contains 16 residues. Germline values: CDR1 SGHDN, CDR2 FVKESK. Trimming took off 0 bases at V and 4 bases at J, with 13 bases between the two ends. The CDR3 reads CASSQDGGIIYNEQFF. The CDR3 DNA sequence: TGTGCCAGCAGCCAAGATGGCGGGATCATATACAATGAGCAGTTCTTC.

This clone came up once. This sequence joins TRBV28 and TRBJ2-1; no definite D call. Germline V gives CDR1 MDHEN, CDR2 SYDVKM. CDR3 length equals 14 residues. V lost 3 bases and J lost 6, with 12 bases in between. The CDR3 DNA follows: TGTGCCAGCAGTTTTGCCCCTTCGGGCAATGAGCAGTTCTTC. It yields the protein CASSFAPSGNEQFF.

V usage is TRBV28 and J usage is TRBJ1-1; D is perhaps TRBD1 (6 bases). V gave up 8 bases and J gave up 3 bases, with 19 bases separating them. The CDR3 is 15 residues long. Germline CDR1 is MDHEN and CDR2 is SYDVKM. The CDR3 region has the DNA TGTGCCAGCTCGACAGGCATCGGTCCATACACTGAAGCTTTCTTT. Residues: CASSTGIGPYTEAFF.

The V and J genes are TRBV7-8 and TRBJ2-1; 13 bases agree with TRBD2. Per germline, CDR1 SGHVS and CDR2 FQNEAQ. The CDR3 has 16 residues. V lost 5 bases, J lost 4 bases, and 5 bases stayed unmatched. CDR3 nucleotide sequence: TGTGCCAGCAGCCTAGGGACTAGCGGGACATACAATGAGCAGTTCTTC. Its protein product is CASSLGTSGTYNEQFF.

This clone was observed a handful of times. The chain uses TRBV4-2 and TRBJ2-7; no firm D call. CDR3 length equals 14 residues. CDR1 and CDR2 (germline): LGHNA, YNFKEQ. V gave up 3 bases and J gave up 4 bases, with 13 bases separating them. The CDR3 protein is CASSHRRMGYEQYF. DNA of the CDR3: TGTGCCAGCAGCCACCGAAGAATGGGGTACGAGCAGTACTTC.

In its sample, this clone was seen a few times. V gene TRBV7-2 combines with J gene TRBJ2-5; D remains unclear. V lost 4 bases to trimming and J lost 5 bases, with 8 bases between them. CDR3 length: 12 amino acids. Germline CDR1 reads SGHTA; CDR2 reads FQGNSA. DNA for the CDR3: TGTGCCAGCAGCTCCCCCCGGGAGACCCAGTACTTC. This codes for CASSSPRETQYF. Full variable domain (missing parts from reference TRBV7-2 and TRBJ2-5): GAGVSQSPSNKVTEKGKDVELRCDPISGHTALYWYRQSLGQGLEFLIYFQGNSAPDKSGLPSDRFSAERTGGSVSTLTIQRTQQEDSAVYLCASSSPRETQYFGPGTRLLVL.

V is TRBV19 and J is TRBJ1-5, with 10 nucleotides matching TRBD1. After removal of 4 bases from V and 0 bases from J, the junction contained 9 bases not matched to a gene. The CDR3 has 18 residues. CDR1 and CDR2 from the germline V gene are LNHDA and SQIVND (reference sequence). This CDR3 is CASSNTPGQGTSNQPQHF. CDR3 sequence (DNA): TGTGCCAGTAGTAATACTCCGGGACAGGGGACTAGCAATCAGCCCCAGCATTTT.

The rearrangement uses TRBV19 and TRBJ2-7; D is uncertain. Germline values: CDR1 LNHDA, CDR2 SQIVND (reference sequence). Between the trimmed V and J ends, which lost 2 bases and 1 base, there was a span of 6 bases. The CDR3 is 13 amino acids. The CDR3 spells CASSIRESYEQYF. The CDR3 nucleotides are TGTGCCAGTAGTATAAGGGAATCCTACGAGCAGTACTTC.

This clone was picked up one time. The J gene is TRBJ1-4, the V gene TRBV30, with 9 bases that match TRBD1. The J segment lost 6 bases and the V segment lost 3 bases, leaving 5 bases of the junction unmatched. This CDR3 has 14 amino acids. CDR1 and CDR2 from the germline V gene are GTSNPN and SVGIG (reference sequence). The CDR3 sequence: CAWRSRDRDEKLFF. The CDR3 DNA follows: TGTGCCTGGAGGTCCCGGGACAGGGATGAAAAACTGTTTTTT. Filled out from reference TRBV30 and TRBJ1-4, the complete variable domain reads SQTIHQWPATLVQPVGSPLSLECTVEGTSNPNLYWYRQAAGRGLQLLFYSVGIGQISSEVPQNLSASRPQDRQFILSSKKLLLSDSGFYLCAWRSRDRDEKLFFGSGTQLSVL.

The chain employs TRBV7-9 and TRBJ2-1, with D possibly matching TRBD2 (6 bases). The CDR3 sequence is 15 residues long. V was trimmed by 5 bases and J by 0 bases, leaving 11 bases between them. The germline gives CDR1 SEHNR, CDR2 FQNEAQ (reference sequence). DNA of the CDR3: TGTGCCAGCAGCCTCTTCGGGAGCTCCTACAATGAGCAGTTCTTC. It codes for CASSLFGSSYNEQFF.

The chain joins TRBV28 to TRBJ1-5, with 9 positions matching TRBD1. The V and J ends lost 6 bases and 3 bases, in that order; junction bases with no gene match: 6. There are 15 residues in the CDR3. Germline V gives CDR1 MDHEN, CDR2 SYDVKM. Here the CDR3 reads CASSPTGGSNQPQHF. The CDR3 DNA is TGTGCCAGCAGCCCTACAGGGGGCTCCAATCAGCCCCAGCATTTT.

This clone was seen only a few times. The chain couples TRBV27 to TRBJ1-5; D gene ambiguous. The CDR3 loop spans 15 amino acids. Looked up from germline, CDR1 is MNHEY and CDR2 is SMNVEV (reference sequence). Deletions cut 2 bases from V and 0 bases from J, with 8 bases between. This CDR3 is CASSLMAISNQPQHF. CDR3 DNA sequence: TGTGCCAGCAGTTTAATGGCCATTAGCAATCAGCCCCAGCATTTT.

J is TRBJ2-5 and V is TRBV9; 8 nucleotides agree with TRBD1. The V gene's germline CDR1 is SGDLS and CDR2 YYNGEE. The trim removed 3 bases at V and 4 bases at J, leaving 8 bases unmatched. This CDR3 spans 15 amino acids. CDR3 loop: CASSAGTGGSETQYF. The CDR3 DNA sequence: TGTGCCAGCAGCGCCGGGACAGGCGGTTCAGAGACCCAGTACTTC.